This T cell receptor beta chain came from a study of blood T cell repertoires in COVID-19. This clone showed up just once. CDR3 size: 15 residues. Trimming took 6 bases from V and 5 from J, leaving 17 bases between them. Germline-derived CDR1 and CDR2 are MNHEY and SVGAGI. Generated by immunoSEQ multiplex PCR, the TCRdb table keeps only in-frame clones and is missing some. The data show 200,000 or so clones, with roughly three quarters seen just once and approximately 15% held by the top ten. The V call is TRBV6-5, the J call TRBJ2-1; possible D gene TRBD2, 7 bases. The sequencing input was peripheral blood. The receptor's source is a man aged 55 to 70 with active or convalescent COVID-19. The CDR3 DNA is TGTGCCAGCAGCCCAAGTGGGGGGGCTCACAATGAGCAGTTCTTC. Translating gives CASSPSGGAHNEQFF.